The 26 T cell receptor beta chains given below trace back to one sample, sequenced in a study of blood T cell repertoires in COVID-19. Generated by immunoSEQ multiplex PCR, the TCRdb table keeps only in-frame clones and is missing some. The sample shows about 38,000 clones, around four fifths of them seen only once. Specimen: peripheral blood. Receptor source: a man in his forties or fifties with active COVID-19.

The chain uses TRBV18 and TRBJ2-7; 8 bases are shared with TRBD1. Germline V gives CDR1 KGHSH, CDR2 LQKENI. The CDR3 totals 12 residues. Trimming removed 5 bases from V and 7 bases from J; junction bases left unmatched: 4. The DNA of the CDR3 is TGTGCCAGCTCATACAGGGGGGATGAGCAGTACTTC. It encodes CASSYRGDEQYF.

This chain joins TRBV4-1 and TRBJ2-3; D may be TRBD1 (6 bases). Trimming pared 4 bases from V and 4 bases from J, leaving 21 bases between. Germline assignment: CDR1 MGHRA and CDR2 YSYEKL. This CDR3 is 17 amino acids long. DNA of the CDR3: TGCGCCAGCAGCCCTAGCATGGGCCGAAGGGGGTCAGATACGCAGTATTTT. Translating gives CASSPSMGRRGSDTQYF.

The V gene is TRBV28, the J gene TRBJ1-1; TRBD1 matches at 9 bases. The CDR3 is made up of 15 amino acids. Trimming at V came to 4 bases and at J to 7 bases, leaving 10 bases not matched to a gene. Germline V gene data show CDR1 as MDHEN and CDR2 as SYDVKM. CDR3 sequence (DNA): TGTGCCAGCAGTTATCCCCAGACAGGGGGAGGTGAAGCTTTCTTT. Encoded protein: CASSYPQTGGGEAFF.

This clone was seen only a few times. The gene calls are TRBV5-1 and TRBJ1-2, with no clear D. Germline assignment: CDR1 SGHRS and CDR2 YFSETQ. The CDR3 has 14 residues. Trimming took off 0 bases at V and 1 base at J, with 7 bases between the two ends. CDR3 DNA: TGCGCCAGCAGCTTGGATAGTGGTAACTATGGCTACACCTTC. Translated, it gives CASSLDSGNYGYTF. Using reference TRBV5-1 and TRBJ1-2 for the parts outside the CDR3, the full variable domain is KAGVTQTPRYLIKTRGQQVTLSCSPISGHRSVSWYQQTPGQGLQFLFEYFSETQRNKGNFPGRFSGRQFSNSRSEMNVSTLELGDSALYLCASSLDSGNYGYTFGSGTRLTVV.

The chain is built from TRBV5-1 and TRBJ2-3; D perhaps matches TRBD2 (6 bases). Germline lookup yields CDR1 SGHRS and CDR2 YFSETQ. The length of the CDR3 is 13 residues. Trimming pared 4 bases from V and 4 bases from J, leaving 10 bases between. CDR3: CASSAGPPDTQYF. Here the CDR3 DNA reads TGCGCCAGCAGCGCGGGACCTCCAGATACGCAGTATTTT.

This chain connects TRBV4-3 to TRBJ1-2; the D is unclear. CDR1 is LGHNA and CDR2 is YSLEER in the germline V gene. The CDR3 is made up of 15 amino acids. The V end was cut by 1 base, the J end by 2 bases, with 11 bases between. The CDR3 nucleotides are TGCGCCAGCAGCCAAGGTAGCAGAGAGAACTATGGCTACACCTTC. The encoded protein is CASSQGSRENYGYTF.

This chain connects TRBV27 to TRBJ1-5, with 7 bases aligning to TRBD1. From germline, CDR1 is MNHEY and CDR2 SMNVEV (reference sequence). The ends lost 5 bases at V and 8 bases at J; junction bases unmatched: 9. The CDR3 spans 14 residues. The CDR3 bases are TGTGCCAGCAGTCAGACAGGGCACAGGGAGCCCCAGCATTTT. Its translation: CASSQTGHREPQHF.

In its sample, this clone was seen a few times. The chain joins TRBV3-1 (or the pseudogene TRBV3-2) to TRBJ1-2; D might be TRBD1 (6 bases). Trimming stripped 3 bases from V and 8 bases from J, with 22 bases between. The germline gives CDR1 LGHDT, CDR2 YNNKEL (reference sequence). This CDR3 is 16 amino acids long. The CDR3: CASSQDPAGAREGYTF. For the CDR3, the DNA is TGTGCCAGCAGCCAGGACCCAGCAGGGGCCAGAGAGGGCTACACCTTC.

This clone was counted only a few times. The chain couples TRBV5-4 to TRBJ2-3; 11 bases align to TRBD2. Germline V gene sequence: CDR1 SGHNT, CDR2 YYREEE (reference sequence). This CDR3 comprises 17 residues. Trimming removed 3 bases from V and 0 bases from J; junction bases left unmatched: 6. CDR3 sequence reads: CASSSMLAGGSTDTQYF. CDR3 coding DNA: TGTGCCAGCAGCTCTATGCTAGCGGGGGGCAGCACAGATACGCAGTATTTT. Combining the CDR3 with reference TRBV5-4 and TRBJ2-3 gives the whole variable domain ETGVTQSPTHLIKTRGQQVTLRCSSQSGHNTVSWYQQALGQGPQFIFQYYREEENGRGNFPPRFSGLQFPNYSSELNVNALELDDSALYLCASSSMLAGGSTDTQYFGPGTRLTVL.

The V and J genes are TRBV6-2 or TRBV6-3 and TRBJ1-1, with TRBD1 matching over 7 bases. CDR3 size: 16 residues. The V gene's germline CDR1 is MNHEY and CDR2 SVGEGT. V lost 2 bases to trimming and J lost 4 bases; unmatched junction nucleotides: 10. DNA of the CDR3: TGTGCCAGCAGTTACGCGACAGGGAGGATTCGCACTGAAGCTTTCTTT. Protein product: CASSYATGRIRTEAFF.

V usage is TRBV11-2 and J usage is TRBJ2-7; D ambiguous. There are 13 residues in the CDR3. Germline loops: CDR1 SGHAT, CDR2 FQNNGV. Trimming took 5 bases from V and 2 from J, leaving 10 bases between them. Here the CDR3 reads CASSPRGPYEQYF. The CDR3 coding sequence is TGTGCCAGCAGCCCCCGTGGCCCCTACGAGCAGTACTTC.

This chain joins TRBV18 and TRBJ2-1; 12 nucleotides line up with TRBD2. CDR3 length equals 19 residues. Germline V gene data show CDR1 as KGHSH and CDR2 as LQKENI. V shed 3 bases and J 0 bases; nucleotides not matched to a gene: 9. The CDR3 loop is CASSPTALAGGSSYNEQFF. DNA of the CDR3: TGTGCCAGCTCACCTACGGCCCTAGCGGGGGGGAGCTCCTACAATGAGCAGTTCTTC.

The CDR3 is CASSDGLLNTEAFF. CDR3 DNA: TGTGCCAGCAGTGATGGGCTTTTGAACACTGAAGCTTTCTTT. The chain links TRBV6-1 to TRBJ1-1; D not resolved. The ends were cut back, 3 bases at V and 0 bases at J, with 8 bases in the middle. This CDR3 contains 14 residues. The germline V gene encodes CDR1 MNHNS and CDR2 SASEGT.

The chain employs TRBV19 and TRBJ2-1; 12 positions agree with TRBD2. Germline-derived CDR1 and CDR2 are LNHDA and SQIVND (reference sequence). V gave up 5 bases and J gave up 6 bases; unmatched junction bases: 11. The CDR3 extends over 17 amino acids. The CDR3 reads CASSVRLAGVTGNEQFF. CDR3 DNA sequence: TGTGCCAGTAGTGTCCGACTAGCGGGGGTCACCGGCAATGAGCAGTTCTTC.

The chain recombines TRBV29-1 with TRBJ1-5, with no clear D. From germline, CDR1 is SQVTM and CDR2 ANQGSEA. Trimming took off 4 bases at V and 6 bases at J, with 13 bases between the two ends. The CDR3 covers 13 residues. The CDR3 DNA sequence: TGCAGCGTTGCTGACGGGGTGGGTCAGCCCCAGCATTTT. It specifies CSVADGVGQPQHF.

This chain uses TRBV10-2 with TRBJ2-3; 11 bases match TRBD2. CDR3 size: 15 residues. After removal of 5 bases from V and 8 bases from J, the junction contained 9 bases not matched to a gene. From germline, CDR1 is WSHSY and CDR2 SAAADI. Here the CDR3 DNA reads TGCGCCAGCAGTTCTCAGGGTAGCGGGGGGGCTACGCAGTATTTT. Its translation is CASSSQGSGGATQYF.

There are a few counts of this clone. The chain carries TRBV5-1 and TRBJ1-5; D might be TRBD1 (6 bases). V gave up 0 bases and J gave up 5 bases, with 6 bases separating them. This CDR3 spans 13 amino acids. CDR1 and CDR2 from the germline V gene are SGHRS and YFSETQ. CDR3 residues: CASSLGTDQPQHF. DNA for the CDR3: TGCGCCAGCAGCTTGGGGACAGATCAGCCCCAGCATTTT. Full variable domain (missing parts from reference TRBV5-1 and TRBJ1-5): KAGVTQTPRYLIKTRGQQVTLSCSPISGHRSVSWYQQTPGQGLQFLFEYFSETQRNKGNFPGRFSGRQFSNSRSEMNVSTLELGDSALYLCASSLGTDQPQHFGDGTRLSIL.

The chain is built from TRBV19 and TRBJ2-2, with TRBD2 as a possible D gene (5 bases). The V gene lost 9 bases and the J gene lost 6 bases, with 11 bases spanning the gap. The CDR3 sequence is 12 residues long. The germline CDR1 and CDR2 sequences are LNHDA and SQIVND (reference sequence). CDR3 sequence: CASAVRAGELFF. The DNA for the CDR3 is TGTGCCAGCGCAGTGAGGGCCGGGGAGCTGTTTTTT.

The V gene is TRBV2, the J gene TRBJ2-3, with TRBD2 matching 12 bases. Unmatched junction bases numbered 5, after V lost 5 bases and J lost 2 bases. Germline CDR1 and CDR2: SNHLY and FYNNEI. This CDR3 spans 16 amino acids. The CDR3: CASSRRLAGDTDTQYF. CDR3 nucleotide sequence: TGTGCCAGCAGTAGACGACTAGCGGGGGACACAGATACGCAGTATTTT.

This clone occurred once. The chain carries TRBV28 and TRBJ2-7; 8 bases fit TRBD1. This CDR3 is 15 amino acids long. V lost 7 bases, J lost 1 base, and 9 bases stayed unmatched. The V gene's germline CDR1 is MDHEN and CDR2 SYDVKM. CDR3 protein: CASMVSGTGSYEQYF. The DNA of the CDR3 is TGTGCCAGCATGGTATCCGGGACAGGATCCTACGAGCAGTACTTC.

The J gene is TRBJ1-2, the V gene TRBV7-6; 9 bases are shared with TRBD1. J lost 4 bases, V lost 1 base, and 7 bases had no gene match. CDR1 and CDR2 from the germline V gene are SGHVS and FNYEAQ. The CDR3 sequence is 16 residues long. CDR3 DNA: TGTGCCAGCAGCTTAGAAGCAGCGACAGGGGGCTATGGCTACACCTTC. The encoded protein is CASSLEAATGGYGYTF.

This rearrangement joins TRBV3-1 (or the pseudogene TRBV3-2) to TRBJ2-7; TRBD2 matches 8 bases. V gave up 1 base and J gave up 7 bases; unmatched junction bases: 9. Germline values: CDR1 LGHDT, CDR2 YNNKEL (reference sequence). The CDR3 runs to 15 residues. CDR3 sequence: CASSQGDGGAREQYF. DNA for the CDR3: TGTGCCAGCAGCCAAGGGGACGGGGGGGCCAGGGAGCAGTACTTC.

J is TRBJ1-2 and V is TRBV6-1; 8 bases match TRBD1. Germline-derived CDR1 and CDR2 are MNHNS and SASEGT. V was clipped by 3 bases and J by 4 bases; unmatched bases: 4. CDR3 length: 14 amino acids. The CDR3 coding sequence is TGTGCCAGCAGTGAGGGACAGGTTGTCTATGGCTACACCTTC. Translation: CASSEGQVVYGYTF.

The chain carries TRBV29-1 and TRBJ2-1; 8 bases agree with TRBD2. V lost 7 bases to trimming and J lost 8 bases; unmatched junction nucleotides: 10. The germline gives CDR1 SQVTM, CDR2 ANQGSEA. This CDR3 has 13 residues. In DNA form, the CDR3 reads TGCAGCGGGGGACTAGTTCCTCAGGATGAGCAGTTCTTC. Translated, it gives CSGGLVPQDEQFF.

The chain joins TRBV29-1 to TRBJ2-7; 12 bases line up with TRBD1. The ends lost 3 bases at V and 7 bases at J; junction bases unmatched: 7. The CDR3 extends over 14 amino acids. Germline lookup yields CDR1 SQVTM and CDR2 ANQGSEA. This CDR3 is CSVESGTGGGEQYF. As DNA, the CDR3 is TGCAGCGTTGAGTCCGGGACAGGGGGCGGGGAGCAGTACTTC.

The chain uses TRBV7-8 and TRBJ1-2; 7 positions match TRBD1. Unmatched junction bases numbered 11, after V lost 2 bases and J lost 8 bases. The CDR3 length is 15 residues. Germline CDR1 SGHVS, CDR2 FQNEAQ. The CDR3 sequence is CASSLRDSSFDGYTF. CDR3 in DNA: TGTGCCAGCAGCTTACGGGACAGCTCTTTTGACGGCTACACCTTC.